Below are 7 T cell receptor beta chains sequenced from a single sample in a study of cytomegalovirus exposure and HLA in healthy donors. The PCR contained 60 Vbeta and 13 Jbeta primers. Profiling relied on immunoSEQ multiplex PCR, and the TCRdb table lists in-frame clones only, not all of them. The sample contains about 160,000 clones, more than 70% of which appear only once. The sequenced material came from PBMCs. These receptors were collected from a boy aged 2 to 9 in good health and CMV-seronegative.

The genes are TRBV2 and TRBJ2-3, with TRBD1 as a possible D gene (6 bases). The V gene lost 8 bases and the J gene lost 5 bases, with 17 bases spanning the gap. The CDR3 runs to 14 residues. The germline CDR1 and CDR2 sequences are SNHLY and FYNNEI. The CDR3 region has the DNA TGTGCCAGCCGCCGACAAGGGGGAGAAGATACGCAGTATTTT. It encodes CASRRQGGEDTQYF. The full variable domain, completed using reference TRBV2 and TRBJ2-3, is EPEVTQTPSHQVTQMGQEVILRCVPISNHLYFYWYRQILGQKVEFLVSFYNNEISEKSEIFDDQFSVERPDGSNFTLKIRSTKLEDSAMYFCASRRQGGEDTQYFGPGTRLTVL.

The V call is TRBV6-1, the J call TRBJ2-1, with TRBD2 matching 12 bases. V was clipped by 7 bases and J by 7 bases; unmatched bases: 8. CDR1 is MNHNS and CDR2 is SASEGT in the germline V gene. This CDR3 is built from 15 residues. In nucleotides, the CDR3 is TGTGCCAGCACCCGACTAGCGGGAGAAGGGAATGAGCAGTTCTTC. As protein: CASTRLAGEGNEQFF.

This clone turned up a few times. The J gene is TRBJ2-5, the V gene TRBV5-6; D not resolved. The better agreement between TRBJ2-7 and the DNA end casts doubt on the J call. Germline CDR1 is SGHDT and CDR2 is YYEEEE. This CDR3 has 13 amino acids. CDR3 region: CASSLGVYHEQYF. For the CDR3, the DNA is TGTGCCAGCAGCTTAGGAGTTTACCACGAGCAGTACTTC.

The chain has TRBV5-1 and TRBJ2-3; D perhaps matches TRBD2 (5 bases). The CDR3 has 16 residues. V dropped 4 bases and J dropped 0 bases, with 15 bases sitting between them. Germline CDR1 reads SGHRS; CDR2 reads YFSETQ. The CDR3 DNA sequence: TGCGCCAGCAGCCATGGGAGAGCCCCTAGCACAGATACGCAGTATTTT. It translates to CASSHGRAPSTDTQYF.

The V and J genes are TRBV6-1 and TRBJ2-7; 14 nucleotides match TRBD2. Germline CDR1 reads MNHNS; CDR2 reads SASEGT. The V segment lost 6 bases and the J segment 9 bases; nucleotides outside the gene matches: 1. This CDR3 spans 12 amino acids. The CDR3 reads CASRGTSGRQYF. The CDR3 bases are TGTGCCAGCAGGGGGACTAGCGGGAGGCAGTACTTC.

This clone was observed once. The rearrangement uses TRBV28 and TRBJ2-5, with 8 bases matching TRBD1. The CDR3 covers 15 residues. CDR1 MDHEN and CDR2 SYDVKM come from the germline V gene. Trimming at V came to 4 bases and at J to 5 bases, leaving 9 bases not matched to a gene. CDR3 sequence reads: CASSSADRARETQYF. As DNA, the CDR3 is TGTGCCAGCAGTTCGGCGGACAGGGCCCGGGAGACCCAGTACTTC.

This chain joins TRBV2 and TRBJ2-2; tentative D call: TRBD2 (6 bases). V shed 8 bases and J shed 4 bases, with 11 bases lying between them. The CDR3 loop spans 13 amino acids. Germline loops: CDR1 SNHLY, CDR2 FYNNEI. CDR3 residues: CASGLAFTGELFF. The CDR3 DNA is TGTGCCAGCGGGCTAGCGTTCACCGGGGAGCTGTTTTTT.